This record looks at one TCR beta chain sequence and its context. What it binds is not known. V lost 4 bases to trimming and J lost 0 bases, with 7 bases between them. Germline V lookup: CDR1 SGHRS, CDR2 YFSETQ. This CDR3 has 14 amino acids. The data originate from a study of CD8 T cells in ankylosing spondylitis. Findings and limits, study-wide: Fewer than ten highly homologous variants made up a TCR beta motif, and this motif appeared characteristic of ankylosing spondylitis blood.

TCRdb reprocessed the 5' RACE reads via MiXCR and lists one record per CDR3 protein. The table records a few hundred thousand distinct CDR3 sequences, roughly 13% of them present only once. This TCR derives from a male donor with ankylosing spondylitis. V is TRBV5-1 and J is TRBJ1-4; D is unresolved. The sequenced sample was blood, either unsorted or a sorted T cell fraction (not recorded which). In DNA form, the CDR3 reads TGCGCCAGCAGCCTCAGATCAACTAATGAAAAACTGTTTTTT. It translates to CASSLRSTNEKLFF. Full variable domain (missing parts from reference TRBV5-1 and TRBJ1-4): KAGVTQTPRYLIKTRGQQVTLSCSPISGHRSVSWYQQTPGQGLQFLFEYFSETQRNKGNFPGRFSGRQFSNSRSEMNVSTLELGDSALYLCASSLRSTNEKLFFGSGTQLSVL.